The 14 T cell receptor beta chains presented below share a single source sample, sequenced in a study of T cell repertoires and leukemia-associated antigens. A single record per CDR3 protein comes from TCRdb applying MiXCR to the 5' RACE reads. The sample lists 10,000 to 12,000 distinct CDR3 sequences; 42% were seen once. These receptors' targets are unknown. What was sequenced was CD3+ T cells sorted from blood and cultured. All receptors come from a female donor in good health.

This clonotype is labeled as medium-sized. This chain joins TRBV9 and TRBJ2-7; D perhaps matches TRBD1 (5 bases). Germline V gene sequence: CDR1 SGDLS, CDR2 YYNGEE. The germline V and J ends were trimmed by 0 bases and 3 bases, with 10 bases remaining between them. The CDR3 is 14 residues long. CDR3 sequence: CASSVDAGIYEQYF. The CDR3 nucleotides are TGTGCCAGCAGCGTAGATGCAGGGATCTACGAGCAGTACTTC.

CDR3 DNA sequence: TGTGCCAGCAGCCGGGACAGTCGACCTAGCTATGGCTACACCTTC. Its protein product is CASSRDSRPSYGYTF. The rearrangement links TRBV9 to TRBJ1-2, with 7 nucleotides matching TRBD1. The CDR3 is 15 amino acids. CDR1 SGDLS and CDR2 YYNGEE come from the germline V gene. Trimming cost V 4 bases and J 4 bases; bases outside gene matches: 10.

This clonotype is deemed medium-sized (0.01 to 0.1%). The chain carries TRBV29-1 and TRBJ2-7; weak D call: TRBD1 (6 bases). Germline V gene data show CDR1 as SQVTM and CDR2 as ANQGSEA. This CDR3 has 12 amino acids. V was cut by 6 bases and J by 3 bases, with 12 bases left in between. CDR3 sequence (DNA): TGCAGCGTCGCCGGACAGCACTACGAGCAGTACTTC. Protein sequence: CSVAGQHYEQYF.

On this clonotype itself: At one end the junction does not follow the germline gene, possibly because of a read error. The CDR3: CTSSLMDRNPMNTEAFF. CDR3 nucleotides: TGCACCAGCAGTTTAATGGACAGAAATCCTATGAACACTGAAGCTTTCTTT. The V call is TRBV27, the J call TRBJ1-1; tentatively, D is TRBD1 (6 bases). Germline-derived CDR1 and CDR2 are MNHEY and SMNVEV (reference sequence). This CDR3 is 17 amino acids long.

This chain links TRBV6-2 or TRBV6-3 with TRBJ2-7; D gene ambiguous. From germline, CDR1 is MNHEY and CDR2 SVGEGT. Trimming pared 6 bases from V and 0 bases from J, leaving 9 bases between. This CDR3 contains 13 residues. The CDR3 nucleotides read TGTGCCAGCAGCCCTCGACCCTCCTACGAGCAGTACTTC. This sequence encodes CASSPRPSYEQYF.

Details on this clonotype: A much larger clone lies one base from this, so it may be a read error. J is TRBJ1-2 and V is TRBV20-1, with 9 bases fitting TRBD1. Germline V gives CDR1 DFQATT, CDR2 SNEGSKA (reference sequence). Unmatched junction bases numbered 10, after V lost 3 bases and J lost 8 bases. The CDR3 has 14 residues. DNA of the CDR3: TGCAGTGCTAGTCCCGGGACAGGGCTGTCGGGCTACACCTTC. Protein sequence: CSASPGTGLSGYTF.

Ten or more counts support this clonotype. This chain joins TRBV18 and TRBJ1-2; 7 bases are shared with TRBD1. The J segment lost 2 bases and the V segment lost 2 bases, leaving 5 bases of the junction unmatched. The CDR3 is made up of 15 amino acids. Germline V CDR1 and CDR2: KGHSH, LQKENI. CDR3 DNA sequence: TGTGCCAGCTCACCAGGTGGGACAGAAAACTATGGCTACACCTTC. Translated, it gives CASSPGGTENYGYTF. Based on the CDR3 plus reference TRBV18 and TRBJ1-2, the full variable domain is NAGVMQNPRHLVRRRGQEARLRCSPMKGHSHVYWYRQLPEEGLKFMVYLQKENIIDESGMPKERFSAEFPKEGPSILRIQQVVRGDSAAYFCASSPGGTENYGYTFGSGTRLTVV.

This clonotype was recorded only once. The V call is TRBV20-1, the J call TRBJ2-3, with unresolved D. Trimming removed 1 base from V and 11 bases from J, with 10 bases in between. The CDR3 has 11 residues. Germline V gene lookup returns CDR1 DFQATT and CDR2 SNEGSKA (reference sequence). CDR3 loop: CSARAPDGQYF. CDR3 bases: TGCAGTGCTAGAGCCCCTGACGGGCAGTATTTT.

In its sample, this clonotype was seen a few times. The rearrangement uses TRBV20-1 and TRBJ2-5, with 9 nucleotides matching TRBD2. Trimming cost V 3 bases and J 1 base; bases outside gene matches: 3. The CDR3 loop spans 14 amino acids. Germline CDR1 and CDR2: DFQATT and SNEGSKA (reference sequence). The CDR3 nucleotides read TGCAGTGCTAGCCTAGCGGGAATCCAAGAGACCCAGTACTTC. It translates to CSASLAGIQETQYF.

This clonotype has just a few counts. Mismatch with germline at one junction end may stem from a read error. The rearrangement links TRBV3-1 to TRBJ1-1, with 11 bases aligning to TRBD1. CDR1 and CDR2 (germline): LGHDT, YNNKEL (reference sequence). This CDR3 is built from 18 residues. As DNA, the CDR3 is TGTACCAGCAGCTACTGGACAGGGGGCGCCGGCATGAACACTGAAGCTTGCTTT. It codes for CTSSYWTGGAGMNTEACF.

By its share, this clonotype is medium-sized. DNA of the CDR3: TGCAGTGCTAGAGATGTAGCTAGCACAGATACGCAGTATTTT. The encoded protein is CSARDVASTDTQYF. This chain uses TRBV20-1 with TRBJ2-3; D uncertain. The V gene's germline CDR1 is DFQATT and CDR2 SNEGSKA (reference sequence). The CDR3 consists of 14 residues. V was shortened by 0 bases and J by 0 bases, with 7 bases between the two germline ends.

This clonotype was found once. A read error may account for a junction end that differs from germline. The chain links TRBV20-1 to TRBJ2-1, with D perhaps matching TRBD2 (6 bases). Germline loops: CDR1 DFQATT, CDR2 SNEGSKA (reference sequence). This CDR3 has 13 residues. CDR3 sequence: CSARGTNYNELFF. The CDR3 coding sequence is TGCAGTGCTAGAGGGACTAACTACAATGAGCTGTTCTTC.

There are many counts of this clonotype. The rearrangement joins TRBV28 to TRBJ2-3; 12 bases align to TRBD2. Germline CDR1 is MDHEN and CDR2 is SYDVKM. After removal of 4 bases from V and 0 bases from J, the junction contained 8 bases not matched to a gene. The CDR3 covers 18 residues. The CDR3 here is CASSSLAGGAFSTDTQYF. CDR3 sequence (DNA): TGTGCCAGCAGTTCCCTAGCGGGAGGGGCTTTTAGCACAGATACGCAGTATTTT.

The chain's CDR3 is CASSFPGYWVTEAFF. As DNA, the CDR3 is TGTGCCAGCAGCTTTCCGGGGTATTGGGTCACTGAAGCTTTCTTT. The chain links TRBV7-2 to TRBJ1-1, with D unresolved. Trimming removed 3 bases at V and 4 bases at J, with 15 bases between. This CDR3 has 15 amino acids. Germline V CDR1 and CDR2: SGHTA, FQGNSA. Drawing the rest from reference TRBV7-2 and TRBJ1-1, the complete variable domain is GAGVSQSPSNKVTEKGKDVELRCDPISGHTALYWYRQSLGQGLEFLIYFQGNSAPDKSGLPSDRFSAERTGGSVSTLTIQRTQQEDSAVYLCASSFPGYWVTEAFFGQGTRLTVV.